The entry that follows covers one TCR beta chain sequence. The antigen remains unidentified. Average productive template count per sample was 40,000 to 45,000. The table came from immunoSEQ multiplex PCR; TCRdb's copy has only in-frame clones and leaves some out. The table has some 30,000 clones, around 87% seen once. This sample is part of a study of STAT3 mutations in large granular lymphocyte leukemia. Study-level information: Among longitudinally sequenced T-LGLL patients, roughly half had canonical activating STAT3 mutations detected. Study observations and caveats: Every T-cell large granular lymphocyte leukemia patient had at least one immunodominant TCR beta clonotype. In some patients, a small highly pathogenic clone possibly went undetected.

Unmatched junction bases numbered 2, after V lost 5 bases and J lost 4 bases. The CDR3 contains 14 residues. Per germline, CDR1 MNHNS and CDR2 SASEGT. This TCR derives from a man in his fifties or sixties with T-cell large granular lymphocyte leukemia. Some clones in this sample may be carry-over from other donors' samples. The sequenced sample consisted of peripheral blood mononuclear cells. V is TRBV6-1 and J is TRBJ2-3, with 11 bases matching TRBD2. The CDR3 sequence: CASSSSGRSDTQYF. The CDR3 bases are TGTGCCAGCAGTTCTAGCGGGAGGTCAGATACGCAGTATTTT.